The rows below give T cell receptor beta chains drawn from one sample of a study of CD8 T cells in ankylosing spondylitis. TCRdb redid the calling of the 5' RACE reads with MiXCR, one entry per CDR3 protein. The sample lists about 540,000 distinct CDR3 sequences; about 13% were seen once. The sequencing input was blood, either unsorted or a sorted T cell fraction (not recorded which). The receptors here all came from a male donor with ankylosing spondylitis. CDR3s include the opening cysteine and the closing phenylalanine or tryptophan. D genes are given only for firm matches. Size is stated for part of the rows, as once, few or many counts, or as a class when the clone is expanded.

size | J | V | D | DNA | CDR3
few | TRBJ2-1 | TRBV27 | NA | TGTGCCAGCAGCCCTGTCGGGAGTGACGATGAGCAGTTCTTC | CASSPVGSDDEQFF
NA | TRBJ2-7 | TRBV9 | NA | TGTGCCAGCAGCGTAGCGGAACCCTACGAGCAGTACTTC | CASSVAEPYEQYF
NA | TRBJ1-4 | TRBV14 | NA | TGTGCCAGCAGCCGAGCATATAATGAAAAACTGTTTTTT | CASSRAYNEKLFF
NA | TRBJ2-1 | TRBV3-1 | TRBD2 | TGTGCCAGCAAGCCCCCGGGGGGGAAGCAGTTCTTC | CASKPPGGKQFF
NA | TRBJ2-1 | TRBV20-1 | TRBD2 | TGCAGTGCTAGATCCGGACTAGCGGGAACTCCCAAGCAGTTCTTC | CSARSGLAGTPKQFF
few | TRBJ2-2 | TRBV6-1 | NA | TGTGCCAGCCCCCGAGGTGCCTACACCGGGGAGCTGTTTTTT | CASPRGAYTGELFF
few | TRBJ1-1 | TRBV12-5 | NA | TGTGCTAGTGGTTTGGTACTCGGGATCAACACTGAAGCTTTCTTT | CASGLVLGINTEAFF
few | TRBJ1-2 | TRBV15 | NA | TGTGCCACCAGCAGAATCGGTGAAGGGTATGGCTACACCTTC | CATSRIGEGYGYTF
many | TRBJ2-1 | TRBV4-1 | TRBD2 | TGCGCCAGCAGCGGAGAGACTAGCGGGAGAGGGAATGAGCAGTTCTTC | CASSGETSGRGNEQFF
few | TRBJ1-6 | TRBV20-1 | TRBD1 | TGCAGTGCTGGGGGACAGGGTGATAATTCACCCCTCCACTTT | CSAGGQGDNSPLHF
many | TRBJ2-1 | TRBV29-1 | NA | TGCAGCGTTGAAGCGGAAGGGAACAATGAGCAGTTCTTC | CSVEAEGNNEQFF
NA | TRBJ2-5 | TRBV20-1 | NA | TGCAGTGCTCGGTGGGTAAACCAAGAGACCCAGTACTTC | CSARWVNQETQYF
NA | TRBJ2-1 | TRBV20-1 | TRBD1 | TGCAGTGCCCTTGACAGGGTTGGGTACAATGAGCAGTTCTTC | CSALDRVGYNEQFF
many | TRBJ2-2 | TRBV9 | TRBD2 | TGTGCCAGCAGCCCTATAGCGGGAAACACCGGGGAGCTGTTTTTT | CASSPIAGNTGELFF
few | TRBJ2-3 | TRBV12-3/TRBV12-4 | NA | TGTGCCAGCCGGACAGCTCTCACAGATACGCAGTATTTT | CASRTALTDTQYF
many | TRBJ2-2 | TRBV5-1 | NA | TGCGCCAGCGGCAGTCTCGCGAACACCGGGGAGCTGTTTTTT | CASGSLANTGELFF
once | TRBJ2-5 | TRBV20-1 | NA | TGCAGTGCTAGGCCGGGGTCGGGGGAGTGGGAGACCCAGTACTTC | CSARPGSGEWETQYF
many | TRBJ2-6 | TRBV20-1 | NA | TGCAGTGCTAGAGCAAGCTCTGGGGCCAACGTCCTGACTTTC | CSARASSGANVLTF
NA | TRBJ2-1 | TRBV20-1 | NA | TGCAGTGCTAGAGGTAGCGGATTTAATTTTGGTGAGCAGTTCTTC | CSARGSGFNFGEQFF
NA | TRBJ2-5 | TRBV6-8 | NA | TGTGCCAGCATCCCCCGGGACACCCGGCCGGAGACCCAGTACTTC | CASIPRDTRPETQYF
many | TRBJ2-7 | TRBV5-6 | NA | TGTGCCAGCAGTCCCCTAGGGGAGTCCTACGAGCAGTACTTC | CASSPLGESYEQYF
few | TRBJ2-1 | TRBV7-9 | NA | TGTGCCAGCAGCTCCTCGAGGGCAGGAATGACTCGCAATGAGCAGTTCTTC | CASSSSRAGMTRNEQFF
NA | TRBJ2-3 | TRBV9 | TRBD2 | TGTGCCAGCAGCGCAAACGGACTAGCGGGACTCACAGATACGCAGTATTTT | CASSANGLAGLTDTQYF
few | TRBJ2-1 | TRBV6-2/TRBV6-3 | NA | TGTGCCAGCAGTTACCTAAGTGAGCAGTTCTTC | CASSYLSEQFF
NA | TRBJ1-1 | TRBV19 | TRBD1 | TGTGCCAGTAGTATCAGGACAGGGCTTACTGAAGCTTTCTTT | CASSIRTGLTEAFF
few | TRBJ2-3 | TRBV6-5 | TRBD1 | TGTGCCAGCAGTTGGGGGACCGGGACAGGGTTAAATACGCAGTATTTT | CASSWGTGTGLNTQYF
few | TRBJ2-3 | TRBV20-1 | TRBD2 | TGCAGTGCTATGACTAGCGGGGTCACAGATACGCAGTATTTT | CSAMTSGVTDTQYF
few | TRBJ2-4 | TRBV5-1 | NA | TGCGCCAGCAGCAATACAGTAGCCAAAAACATTCAGTACTTC | CASSNTVAKNIQYF
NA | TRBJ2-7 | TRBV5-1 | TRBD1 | TGCGCCAGCAGCGATCGGACAGGGGGCTACGAGCAGTACTTC | CASSDRTGGYEQYF